The 19 T cell receptor beta chains below were found in one sample sequenced in a study of blood T cell repertoires in COVID-19 (TCRdb year 2020). Library prep was done by the immunoSEQ multiplex PCR assay. TCRdb provides this immuneACCESS table in a form limited to in-frame rearrangements. Some clones are lacking; in checked studies, under half of them reflect an unresolved V gene, and why the rest are absent is not known. For this sample there are 190,000 or so clones; 90% appear just once. The biggest ten clones account for about 0.66% of the sample. Source material: peripheral blood. Source of these receptors: a man in his fifties or sixties with acute or convalescent COVID-19.

The chain links TRBV9 to TRBJ2-1, with D possibly being TRBD2 (7 bases). The CDR3 contains 16 residues. The germline CDR1 and CDR2 sequences are SGDLS and YYNGEE. Trimming removed 2 bases from V and 8 bases from J, with 20 bases in between. The chain's CDR3 is CASSVRTAGGIHEQFF. For the CDR3, the DNA is TGTGCCAGCAGCGTGAGGACAGCCGGGGGGATCCATGAGCAGTTCTTC.

V gene TRBV11-3 combines with J gene TRBJ2-5; the match to TRBD2 covers 11 bases. CDR1 is SGHNT, CDR2 YENEEA, per germline. V dropped 4 bases and J dropped 3; count of bases not matched to a gene: 1. The CDR3 loop spans 14 amino acids. CDR3 amino acids: CASSWGLAEETQYF. The CDR3 nucleotides are TGTGCCAGCAGCTGGGGACTAGCGGAAGAGACCCAGTACTTC.

CDR3: CASSRLERANTGELFF. DNA of the CDR3: TGTGCCAGCTCACGACTGGAGCGGGCTAACACCGGGGAGCTGTTTTTT. The chain uses TRBV18 and TRBJ2-2, with a weak D call TRBD2 (6 bases). Germline loops: CDR1 KGHSH, CDR2 LQKENI. The CDR3 contains 16 residues. Trimming stripped 4 bases from V and 2 bases from J, with 14 bases between.

The genes are TRBV5-4 and TRBJ2-5, with a weak D call TRBD2 (7 bases). CDR1 SGHNT and CDR2 YYREEE come from the germline V gene (reference sequence). Trimming took off 0 bases at V and 5 bases at J, with 11 bases between the two ends. The CDR3 runs to 14 residues. The CDR3 sequence: CASSLGGGRETQYF. CDR3 DNA: TGTGCCAGCAGCTTGGGGGGGGGCAGGGAGACCCAGTACTTC.

The rearrangement links TRBV30 to TRBJ1-4; D gene unclear. The CDR3 contains 14 residues. From germline, CDR1 is GTSNPN and CDR2 SVGIG (reference sequence). V shed 3 bases and J shed 5 bases, with 13 bases lying between them. The CDR3 loop reads CAWRRPGGNEKLFF. The CDR3 region has the DNA TGTGCCTGGAGACGACCGGGAGGGAATGAAAAACTGTTTTTT.

The chain uses TRBV2 and TRBJ1-1; the D is unclear. Germline values: CDR1 SNHLY, CDR2 FYNNEI. V was trimmed by 3 bases and J by 6 bases, leaving 14 bases between them. The CDR3 sequence is 14 residues long. The CDR3 nucleotides are TGTGCCAGCAGTGAGTATAGTCAAGAGGCTGAAGCTTTCTTT. Encoded protein: CASSEYSQEAEAFF.

This clone was picked up one time. The CDR3 here is CSVTGLFFEANYGYTF. The CDR3 nucleotides are TGCAGCGTGACCGGACTTTTCTTTGAGGCTAACTATGGCTACACCTTC. V is TRBV29-1 and J is TRBJ1-2; D call uncertain. V lost 6 bases and J lost 0, with 20 bases in between. CDR1 is SQVTM and CDR2 is ANQGSEA in the germline V gene. The length of the CDR3 is 16 residues.

J is TRBJ1-1 and V is TRBV5-1; D unresolved. Germline lookup yields CDR1 SGHRS and CDR2 YFSETQ. Trimming stripped 5 bases from V and 1 base from J, with 9 bases between. The CDR3 is 13 amino acids. The CDR3 nucleotides are TGCGCCAGCAGACGCGAGGGGAACACTGAAGCTTTCTTT. It translates to CASRREGNTEAFF.

CDR3 protein: CASSEIETGEETQYF. In DNA form, the CDR3 reads TGTGCCAGCAGTGAAATTGAGACAGGGGAAGAGACCCAGTACTTC. The chain is built from TRBV2 and TRBJ2-5, with 8 bases matching TRBD1. Germline V lookup: CDR1 SNHLY, CDR2 FYNNEI. The junction had 5 bases not matched to a gene; V was cut back by 2 bases and J by 3 bases. This CDR3 has 15 residues.

V is TRBV5-4 and J is TRBJ2-1; maybe TRBD1 (5 bases). The germline gives CDR1 SGHNT, CDR2 YYREEE (reference sequence). The CDR3 sequence is 16 residues long. Trimming left V 0 bases short and J 5 bases short, with 15 bases between. CDR3 sequence: CASSLEKGWNDNEQFF. The DNA of the CDR3 is TGTGCCAGCAGCTTGGAGAAGGGGTGGAACGACAATGAGCAGTTCTTC.

The gene calls are TRBV7-2 and TRBJ2-2, with 7 bases matching TRBD1. CDR3 length: 15 residues. After removal of 3 bases from V and 5 bases from J, the junction contained 6 bases not matched to a gene. CDR1 is SGHTA, CDR2 FQGNSA, per germline. CDR3 in amino acids: CASSFLTGSTGELFF. The CDR3, as DNA: TGTGCCAGCAGCTTCCTGACAGGGAGTACCGGGGAGCTGTTTTTT. The variable domain in full, completed from reference TRBV7-2 and TRBJ2-2, reads GAGVSQSPSNKVTEKGKDVELRCDPISGHTALYWYRQSLGQGLEFLIYFQGNSAPDKSGLPSDRFSAERTGGSVSTLTIQRTQQEDSAVYLCASSFLTGSTGELFFGEGSRLTVL.

V and J are TRBV7-2 and TRBJ2-2, with D unclear. Germline lookup yields CDR1 SGHTA and CDR2 FQGNSA. The V end lost 1 base, the J end lost 3 bases, and 6 bases lay between the germline ends. The CDR3 length is 14 residues. CDR3 nucleotide sequence: TGTGCCAGCAGCTTAGTCGGTTACACCGGGGAGCTGTTTTTT. Translation: CASSLVGYTGELFF.

This sequence joins TRBV10-3 and TRBJ2-5; 9 bases line up with TRBD2. Per the germline V gene, CDR1 is ENHRY and CDR2 is SYGVKD. The J segment lost 9 bases and the V segment lost 3 bases, leaving 11 bases of the junction unmatched. The CDR3 is 15 residues long. As DNA, the CDR3 is TGTGCCATCAGTGACTCCTCTAGCGGGGCCATGGCCCAGTACTTC. Translated: CAISDSSSGAMAQYF.

Here the CDR3 reads CSVAGTSLKETQYF. In DNA, the CDR3 is TGCAGCGTAGCCGGGACTAGCCTGAAGGAGACCCAGTACTTC. V usage is TRBV29-1 and J usage is TRBJ2-5; 9 bases are a match to TRBD2. The J segment lost 5 bases and the V segment lost 6 bases, leaving 10 bases of the junction unmatched. CDR3 length equals 14 residues. Germline V gene data show CDR1 as SQVTM and CDR2 as ANQGSEA.

This sequence joins TRBV27 and TRBJ2-5; the D gene is possibly TRBD1 (6 bases). The CDR3 loop spans 12 amino acids. V lost 10 bases and J lost 1, with 10 bases in between. Germline assignment: CDR1 MNHEY and CDR2 SMNVEV (reference sequence). CDR3 sequence reads: CAIKDSQETQYF. The CDR3 DNA reads TGTGCCATTAAGGACAGCCAAGAGACCCAGTACTTC.

The chain links TRBV3-1 (or the pseudogene TRBV3-2) to TRBJ1-2; 8 nucleotides agree with TRBD1. The CDR3 contains 15 residues. Unmatched junction bases numbered 10, after V lost 3 bases and J lost 7 bases. Looked up from germline, CDR1 is LGHDT and CDR2 is YNNKEL (reference sequence). The CDR3 loop is CASSHLIGQGAGYTF. The CDR3 bases are TGTGCCAGCAGCCATCTCATCGGACAGGGTGCTGGCTACACCTTC.

This clone was picked up one time. The V call is TRBV28, the J call TRBJ1-1; D might be TRBD1 (6 bases). Deletions cut 6 bases from V and 4 bases from J, with 12 bases between. This CDR3 has 13 residues. CDR1 is MDHEN, CDR2 SYDVKM, per germline. The CDR3 DNA follows: TGTGCCAGCAGAAACAGGGTGTTCACTGAAGCTTTCTTT. Amino acids: CASRNRVFTEAFF.

The chain has TRBV6-5 and TRBJ2-7; 9 nucleotides line up with TRBD1. The CDR3 consists of 16 residues. The germline gives CDR1 MNHEY, CDR2 SVGAGI. V was clipped by 0 bases and J by 3 bases; unmatched bases: 6. In DNA form, the CDR3 reads TGTGCCAGCAGTTACTCGATGTCGGGACAGGGCTACGAGCAGTACTTC. It encodes CASSYSMSGQGYEQYF.

This clone has a single count. This chain links TRBV28 with TRBJ1-2; maybe TRBD1 (6 bases). Between the trimmed V and J ends, which lost 8 bases and 3 bases, there was a span of 13 bases. Germline loops: CDR1 MDHEN, CDR2 SYDVKM. The CDR3 contains 13 residues. The CDR3 region has the DNA TGTGCCAGCCAGGGGCCATCCCACTATGGCTACACCTTC. This gives the protein CASQGPSHYGYTF.